This T cell receptor (beta chain) was documented in a study of PD-1 blockade in classical Hodgkin lymphoma (dated by TCRdb to about 2020). Study-wide context: Nivolumab dosing was 3 mg/kg intravenously every 2 weeks, continuing until either disease progression or unacceptable toxicity. The study used TCR beta sequencing and CyTOF to define a peripheral blood immune signature of response to PD-1 blockade in classical Hodgkin lymphoma. Overall results and qualifications from the work: Trial patients achieving complete response had baseline diversity similar to newly diagnosed patients, whereas partial responders and progressors had significantly lower diversity. By C4D1, a significant rise was seen in CD4+ TCR diversity but not in CD8+ TCR diversity (p=0.0027 vs p=0.16), and the rise was most apparent among complete responders (p=0.02). Only a single clinical trial cohort was studied, and what caused the repertoire differences, possibly disease activity or prior therapy, remained undefined. Lower diversity was seen in patients whose nivolumab began less than 1 year after ASCT, and these patients were left out of later analyses so that immune reconstitution would not confound the results. Newly diagnosed patients were reported to have lower baseline TCR diversity than healthy donors, and relapsed/refractory patients were reported to have lower baseline TCR diversity still.

Genomic DNA was extracted with the Qiagen DNeasy kit from unsorted PBMCs and from negatively selected CD4+ and CD8+ fractions. Amplification of TCR beta CDR3 regions was done by immunoSEQ multiplex PCR with primers that anneal to V and J segments. Amplification bias was minimized using a synthetic immune receptor repertoire, and residual bias was removed computationally after sequencing. Concerning the study's data processing: Repertoire diversity was quantified as the Shannon entropy index using custom Python scripts. Unsorted, CD4+ and CD8+ repertoires were examined separately, except in combined analyses, for which CD4+ and CD8+ sequences were merged in silico. A clone counted as expanded when the clone's frequency after treatment rose at least 2-fold relative to C1D1, and clones undetected at baseline were given a pseudocount of 0.5. Singleton clones were defined as clones with 0 or 1 copy at C1D1, and non-singleton clones were defined as clones with 2 or more copies. By matching protein sequences in sorted samples from the same patient, clones expanded in unsorted samples were annotated as CD4+, CD8+ or unknown. Wilcoxon tests on paired samples were used to test changes in diversity from C1D1 to C4D1. TCRdb holds this immuneACCESS table with in-frame rearrangements only. Some clones are missing; in checked studies, unresolved V genes explain under half, and the rest has no known cause. From that table come the V and J calls and clone size; the DNA was used to work out D and trimming. Recorded for this sample are over 20,000 clones; 85% of them occurred a single time. The top ten hold more than 10% of the sample.

The CDR3 runs 14 amino acids, cysteine and phenylalanine included. CDR3 DNA is the only sequence kept; it has 42 bases, read in frame from the first base. V ends up 3 bases short and J 6 bases short, with an unmatched junction base count of 4. Via the germline V gene (reference sequence), CDR1 is LNHDA and CDR2 SQIVND. Regarding this clone: Its binding antigen is unknown. There are no base qualities to consult, and no much larger clone falls within one base.

This specimen's time point label, interpreted: cycle 4 day 1 (C4D1), after 6 weeks of nivolumab. Relapse after autologous stem cell transplantation had occurred in all trial patients, and cohorts A, B and C were distinguished by prior brentuximab vedotin exposure. The trial cohort comprised more than 55 patients with relapsed/refractory classical Hodgkin lymphoma whose best overall responses were complete response, partial response or progressive disease. In the multi-cohort phase II CheckMate 205 trial, trial patients received single-agent nivolumab. Best overall response was determined by an independent review committee according to the 2007 International Working Group response criteria. Trial PBMCs were collected just before the start of nivolumab (C1D1) and during therapy at cycle 2 day 1 and cycle 4 day 1. Peripheral blood was collected in 8 mL Vacutainer Cell Preparation Tubes, from which PBMCs were isolated by centrifugation and then cryopreserved.

The receptor comes from a human donor with classical Hodgkin lymphoma. The rearrangement joined TRBV19 to TRBJ2-7; 11 bases in the junction line up with TRBD1. Material: peripheral blood mononuclear cells (PBMCs), obtained before the fourth cycle of nivolumab. The CDR3 protein: CASSIRDRGIEQYF. At the DNA level, the sequence is TGTGCCAGTAGTATCCGGGACAGGGGGATCGAGCAGTACTTC. This CDR3, with the reference TRBV19 and TRBJ2-7 proteins standing in past its ends, gives the full variable domain DGGITQSPKYLFRKEGQNVTLSCEQNLNHDAMYWYRQDPGQGLRLIYYSQIVNDFQKGDIAEGYSVSREKKESFPLTVTSAQKNPTAFYLCASSIRDRGIEQYFGPGTRLTVT.